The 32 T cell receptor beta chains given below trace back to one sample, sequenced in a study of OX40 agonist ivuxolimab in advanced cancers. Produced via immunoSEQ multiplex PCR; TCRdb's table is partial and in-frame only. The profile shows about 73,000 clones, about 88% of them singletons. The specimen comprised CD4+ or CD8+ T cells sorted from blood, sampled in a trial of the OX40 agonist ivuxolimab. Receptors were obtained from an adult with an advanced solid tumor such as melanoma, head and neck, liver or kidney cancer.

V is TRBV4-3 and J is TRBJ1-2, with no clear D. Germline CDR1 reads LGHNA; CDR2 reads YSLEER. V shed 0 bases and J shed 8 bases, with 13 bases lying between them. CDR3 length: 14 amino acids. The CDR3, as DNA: TGCGCCAGCAGCCAAGATCGAGTAATGGGGGGCTACACCTTC. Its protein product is CASSQDRVMGGYTF.

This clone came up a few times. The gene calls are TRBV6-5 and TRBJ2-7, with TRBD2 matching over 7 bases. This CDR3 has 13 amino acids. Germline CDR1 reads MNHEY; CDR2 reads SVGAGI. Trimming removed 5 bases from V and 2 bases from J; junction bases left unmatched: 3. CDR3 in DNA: TGTGCCAGCAGTCCTAGCGGCCCCTACGAGCAGTACTTC. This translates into CASSPSGPYEQYF.

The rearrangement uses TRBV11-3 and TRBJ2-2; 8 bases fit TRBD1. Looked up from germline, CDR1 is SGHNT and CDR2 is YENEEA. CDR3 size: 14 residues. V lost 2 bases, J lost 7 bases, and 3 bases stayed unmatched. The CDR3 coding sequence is TGTGCCAGCAGCTTACAGGGGGCTATCGGGGAGCTGTTTTTT. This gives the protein CASSLQGAIGELFF.

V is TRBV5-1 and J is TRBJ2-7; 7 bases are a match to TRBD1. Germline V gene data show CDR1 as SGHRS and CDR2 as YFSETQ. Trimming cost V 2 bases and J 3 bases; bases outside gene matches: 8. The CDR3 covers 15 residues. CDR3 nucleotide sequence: TGCGCCAGCAGCTTCATCCCGGGACAGAACTACGAGCAGTACTTC. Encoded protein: CASSFIPGQNYEQYF.

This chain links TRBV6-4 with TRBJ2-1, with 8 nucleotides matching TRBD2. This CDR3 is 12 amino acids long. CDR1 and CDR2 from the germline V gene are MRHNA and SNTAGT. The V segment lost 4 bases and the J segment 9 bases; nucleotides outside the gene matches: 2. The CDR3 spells CASSAGGGEQFF. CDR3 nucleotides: TGTGCCAGCAGTGCGGGAGGGGGTGAGCAGTTCTTC.

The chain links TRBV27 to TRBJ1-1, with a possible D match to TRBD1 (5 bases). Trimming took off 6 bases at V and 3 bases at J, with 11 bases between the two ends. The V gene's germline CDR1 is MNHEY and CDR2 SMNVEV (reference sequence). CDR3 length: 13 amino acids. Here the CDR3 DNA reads TGTGCCAGCAGCCCACGGGGGGACACTGAAGCTTTCTTT. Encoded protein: CASSPRGDTEAFF.

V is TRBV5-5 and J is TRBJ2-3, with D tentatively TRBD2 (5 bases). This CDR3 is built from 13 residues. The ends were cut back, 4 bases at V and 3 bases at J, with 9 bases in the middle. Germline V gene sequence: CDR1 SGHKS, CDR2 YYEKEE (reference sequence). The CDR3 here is CASSDGVTDTQYF. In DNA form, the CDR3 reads TGTGCCAGCAGCGACGGGGTTACAGATACGCAGTATTTT.

This CDR3 reads CASSPRWDPTGLYEQYF. CDR3 DNA: TGTGCCAGCTCACCTCGGTGGGATCCCACGGGCCTCTACGAGCAGTACTTC. This chain uses TRBV18 with TRBJ2-7; D not certain. This CDR3 is built from 17 residues. Germline CDR1 is KGHSH and CDR2 is LQKENI. Trimming took 3 bases from V and 3 from J, leaving 21 bases between them.

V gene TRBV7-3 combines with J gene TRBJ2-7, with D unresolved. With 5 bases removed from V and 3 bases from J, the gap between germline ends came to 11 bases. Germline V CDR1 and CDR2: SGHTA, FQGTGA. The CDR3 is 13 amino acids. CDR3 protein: CASSPRFYYEQYF. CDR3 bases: TGTGCCAGCAGCCCCAGATTTTACTACGAGCAGTACTTC.

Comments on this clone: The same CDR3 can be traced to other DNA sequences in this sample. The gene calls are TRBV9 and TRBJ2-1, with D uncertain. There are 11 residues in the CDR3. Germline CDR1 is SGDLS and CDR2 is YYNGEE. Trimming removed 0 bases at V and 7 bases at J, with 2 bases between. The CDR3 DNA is TGTGCCAGCAGCGTAGCGAATGAGCAGTTCTTC. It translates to CASSVANEQFF.

The DNA for the CDR3 is TGTGCCAGCAGCGTAGAGACTAGCGGCAACAATGAGCAGTTCTTC. This codes for CASSVETSGNNEQFF. V gene TRBV9 combines with J gene TRBJ2-1; 9 nucleotides match TRBD2. The germline V gene has CDR1 SGDLS and CDR2 YYNGEE. This CDR3 is built from 15 residues. After removal of 0 bases from V and 5 bases from J, the junction contained 3 bases not matched to a gene.

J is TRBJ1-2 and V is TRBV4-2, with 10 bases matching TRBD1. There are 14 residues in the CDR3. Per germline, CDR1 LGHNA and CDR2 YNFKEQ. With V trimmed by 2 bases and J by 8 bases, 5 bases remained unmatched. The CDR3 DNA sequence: TGTGCCAGCAGCCAACGGGACAGGGGATACGGCTACACCTTC. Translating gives CASSQRDRGYGYTF.

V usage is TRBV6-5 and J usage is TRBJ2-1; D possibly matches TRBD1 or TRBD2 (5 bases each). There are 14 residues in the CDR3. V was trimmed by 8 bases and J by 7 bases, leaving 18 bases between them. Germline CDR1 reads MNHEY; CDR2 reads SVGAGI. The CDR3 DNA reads TGTGCCAGCTGCCGGGACCTCCGAGGTAATGAGCAGTTCTTC. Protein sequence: CASCRDLRGNEQFF.

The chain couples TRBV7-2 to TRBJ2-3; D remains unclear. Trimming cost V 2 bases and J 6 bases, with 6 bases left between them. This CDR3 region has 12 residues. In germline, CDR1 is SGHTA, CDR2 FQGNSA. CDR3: CASSLRWDTQYF. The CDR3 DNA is TGTGCCAGCAGCTTAAGATGGGATACGCAGTATTTT.

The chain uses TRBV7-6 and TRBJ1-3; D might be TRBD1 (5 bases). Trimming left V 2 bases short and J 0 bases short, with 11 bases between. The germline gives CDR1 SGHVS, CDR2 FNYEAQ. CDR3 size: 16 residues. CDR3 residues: CASSLRTGRSGNTIYF. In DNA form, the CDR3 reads TGTGCCAGCAGCTTACGTACAGGACGCTCTGGAAACACCATATATTTT.

The CDR3: CAISESTANTEAFF. CDR3 DNA sequence: TGTGCCATCAGTGAGTCGACCGCGAACACTGAAGCTTTCTTT. V is TRBV10-3 and J is TRBJ1-1, with no clear D. Germline V CDR1 and CDR2: ENHRY, SYGVKD. The V end lost 0 bases, the J end lost 1 base, and 6 bases lay between the germline ends. This CDR3 region has 14 residues.

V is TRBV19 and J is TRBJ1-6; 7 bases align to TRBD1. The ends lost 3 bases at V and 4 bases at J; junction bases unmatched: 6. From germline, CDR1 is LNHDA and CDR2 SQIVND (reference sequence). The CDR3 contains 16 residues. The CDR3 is CASSIQGVRYNSPLHF. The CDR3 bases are TGTGCCAGTAGTATCCAGGGGGTAAGGTATAATTCACCCCTCCACTTT.

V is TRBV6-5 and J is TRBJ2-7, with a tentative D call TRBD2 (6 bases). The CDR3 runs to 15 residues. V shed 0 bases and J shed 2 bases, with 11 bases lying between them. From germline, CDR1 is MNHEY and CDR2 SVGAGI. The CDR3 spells CASSYSFTSPYEQYF. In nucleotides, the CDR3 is TGTGCCAGCAGTTACTCGTTTACTAGCCCCTACGAGCAGTACTTC.

The CDR3 spells CASSVGAGGEHQPQHF. The DNA of the CDR3 is TGTGCCAGCAGCGTAGGGGCAGGGGGCGAACACCAGCCCCAGCATTTT. The rearrangement links TRBV9 to TRBJ1-5, with 8 nucleotides matching TRBD1. Germline V gives CDR1 SGDLS, CDR2 YYNGEE. CDR3 length: 16 residues. V was pared by 0 bases and J by 7 bases, with 9 bases of the junction left unmatched.

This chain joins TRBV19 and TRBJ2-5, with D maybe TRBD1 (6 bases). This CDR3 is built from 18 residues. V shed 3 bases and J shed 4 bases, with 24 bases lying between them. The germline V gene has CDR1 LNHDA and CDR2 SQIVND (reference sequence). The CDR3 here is CASSIRGYRGFGVETQYF. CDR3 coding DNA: TGTGCCAGTAGTATTAGGGGGTATCGCGGGTTTGGTGTAGAGACCCAGTACTTC.

The CDR3 spells CASSLDRDSNQPQHF. The CDR3 DNA sequence: TGTGCCAGCAGCCTTGACAGGGATAGCAATCAGCCCCAGCATTTT. V gene TRBV7-4 combines with J gene TRBJ1-5; TRBD1 matches 7 bases. From germline, CDR1 is SGHVT and CDR2 SQSDAQ. The CDR3 sequence is 15 residues long. The V segment lost 5 bases and the J segment 0 bases; nucleotides outside the gene matches: 4. The full variable domain, rest sourced from reference TRBV7-4 and TRBJ1-5, is GAGVSQSPRYKVAKRGRDVALRCDSISGHVTLYWYRQTLGQGSEVLTYSQSDAQRDKSGRPSGRFSAERPERSVSTLKIQRTEQGDSAVYLCASSLDRDSNQPQHFGDGTRLSIL.

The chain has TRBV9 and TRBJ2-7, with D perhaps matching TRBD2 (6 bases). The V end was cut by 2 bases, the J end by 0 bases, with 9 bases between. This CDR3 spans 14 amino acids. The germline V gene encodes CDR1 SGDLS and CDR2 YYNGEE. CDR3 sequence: CASSVGTHSYEQYF. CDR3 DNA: TGTGCCAGCAGCGTTGGGACTCACTCCTACGAGCAGTACTTC. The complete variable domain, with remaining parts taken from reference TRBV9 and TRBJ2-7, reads DSGVTQTPKHLITATGQRVTLRCSPRSGDLSVYWYQQSLDQGLQFLIQYYNGEERAKGNILERFSAQQFPDLHSELNLSSLELGDSALYFCASSVGTHSYEQYFGPGTRLTVT.

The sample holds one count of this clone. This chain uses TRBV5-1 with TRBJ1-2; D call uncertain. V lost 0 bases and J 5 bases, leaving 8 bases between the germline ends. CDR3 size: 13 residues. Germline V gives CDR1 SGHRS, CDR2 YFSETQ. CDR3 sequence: CASSLAGLYGYTF. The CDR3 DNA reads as TGCGCCAGCAGCTTGGCCGGCTTATATGGCTACACCTTC.

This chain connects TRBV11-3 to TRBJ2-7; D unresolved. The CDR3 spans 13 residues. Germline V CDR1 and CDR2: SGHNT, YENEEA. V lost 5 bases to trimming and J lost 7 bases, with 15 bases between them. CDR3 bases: TGTGCCAGCAGCGGCAGCTGGGGAAGGGAGCAGTACTTC. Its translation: CASSGSWGREQYF.

CDR3 DNA: TGTGCCAGCAGTAGGGGACTAGCGCTATACAATGAGCAGTTCTTC. Translating it yields CASSRGLALYNEQFF. The rearrangement links TRBV6-5 to TRBJ2-1; 10 bases line up with TRBD2. The CDR3 totals 15 residues. Per germline, CDR1 MNHEY and CDR2 SVGAGI. J lost 4 bases, V lost 5 bases, and 5 bases had no gene match.

CDR3 sequence reads: CASSLGVGSAPLHF. The CDR3 DNA is TGTGCCAGCAGCTTAGGGGTTGGGAGCGCACCCCTCCACTTT. The J gene is TRBJ1-6, the V gene TRBV11-2; D not certain. Germline lookup yields CDR1 SGHAT and CDR2 FQNNGV. The germline V and J ends were trimmed by 1 base and 11 bases, with 12 bases remaining between them. This CDR3 region has 14 residues.

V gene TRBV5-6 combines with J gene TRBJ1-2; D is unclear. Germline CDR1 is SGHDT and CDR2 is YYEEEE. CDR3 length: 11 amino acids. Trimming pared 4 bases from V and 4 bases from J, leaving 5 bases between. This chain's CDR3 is CASSLRYGYTF. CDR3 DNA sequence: TGTGCCAGCAGCCTGCGCTATGGCTACACCTTC.

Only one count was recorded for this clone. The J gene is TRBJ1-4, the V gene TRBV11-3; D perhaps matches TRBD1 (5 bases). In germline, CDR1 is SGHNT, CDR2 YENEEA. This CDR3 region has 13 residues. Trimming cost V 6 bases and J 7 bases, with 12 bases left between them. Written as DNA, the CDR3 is TGTGCCAGCAGAGTCAGGGAATTTGAAAAACTGTTTTTT. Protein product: CASRVREFEKLFF. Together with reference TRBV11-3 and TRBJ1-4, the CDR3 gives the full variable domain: EAGVVQSPRYKIIEKKQPVAFWCNPISGHNTLYWYLQNLGQGPELLIRYENEEAVDDSQLPKDRFSAERLKGVDSTLKIQPAELGDSAVYLCASRVREFEKLFFGSGTQLSVL.

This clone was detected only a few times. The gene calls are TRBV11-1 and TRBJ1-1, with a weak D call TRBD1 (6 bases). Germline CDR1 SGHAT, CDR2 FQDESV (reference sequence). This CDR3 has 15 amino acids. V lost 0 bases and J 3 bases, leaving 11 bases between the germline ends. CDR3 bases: TGTGCCAGCAGCTTAGCCGGGACACGACACACTGAAGCTTTCTTT. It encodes CASSLAGTRHTEAFF.

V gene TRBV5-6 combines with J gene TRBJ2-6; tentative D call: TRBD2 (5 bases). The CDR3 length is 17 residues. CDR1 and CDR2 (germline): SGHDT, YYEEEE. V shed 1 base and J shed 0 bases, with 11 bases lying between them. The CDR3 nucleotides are TGTGCCAGCAGCTTGATGCTTGAGGGCTCTGGGGCCAACGTCCTGACTTTC. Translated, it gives CASSLMLEGSGANVLTF.

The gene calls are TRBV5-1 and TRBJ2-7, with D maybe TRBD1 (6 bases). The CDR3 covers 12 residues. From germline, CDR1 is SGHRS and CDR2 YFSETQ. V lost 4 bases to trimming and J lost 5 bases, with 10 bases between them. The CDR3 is CASSVNRDEQYF. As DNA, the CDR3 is TGCGCCAGCAGCGTAAACAGGGACGAGCAGTACTTC.

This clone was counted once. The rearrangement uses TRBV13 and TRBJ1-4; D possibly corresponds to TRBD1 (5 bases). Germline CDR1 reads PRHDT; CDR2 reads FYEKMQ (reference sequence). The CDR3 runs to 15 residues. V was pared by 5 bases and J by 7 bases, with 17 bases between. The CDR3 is CASSSRRGSSEKLFF. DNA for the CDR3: TGTGCCAGCAGCAGCCGACGGGGGTCAAGTGAAAAACTGTTTTTT.